These T cell receptor beta chains were read from a single sample in a study of blood T cell repertoires in COVID-19. The protocol was immunoSEQ multiplex PCR, while the TCRdb copy is restricted to in-frame clones and leaves out a portion. The sample includes just over 650,000 clones, over 80% seen only once; the top ten take 0.2% to 0.3%. Source material: peripheral blood. These receptors were obtained from a woman aged 18-29 years with acute or convalescent COVID-19. Each CDR3 is given with its conserved first and last residue. The D gene is left open where the match is weak. Clone size, where shown, is once, few, many, or a class for clones that have expanded.

>TRBJ1-5|.|TRBV28|.
TGTGCCAGCAGTTTCGCCCTGATAGGCAATCAGCCCCAGCATTTT
CASSFALIGNQPQHF
>TRBJ1-2|.|TRBV5-1|.
TGCGCCAGCAGCTTGGGGGCCCGGCTACGAGACTATGGCTACACCTTC
CASSLGARLRDYGYTF
>TRBJ2-1|TRBD1|TRBV6-1|few
TGTGCCAGCCGTGAGGTAGGGGGCTTCGATGAGCAGTTCTTC
CASREVGGFDEQFF
>TRBJ1-4|.|TRBV29-1|.
TGCAGCGCCCGATCTCGAAATAGGAGTGAAAAACTGTTTTTT
CSARSRNRSEKLFF
>TRBJ2-3|.|TRBV21-1|.
.
CASSNWGRGTDPSTDTQYF
>TRBJ1-6|.|TRBV5-5|.
TGTGCCAGCAGCCCAGGCGATTCACCCCTCCACTTT
CASSPGDSPLHF
>TRBJ2-1|.|TRBV6-1|.
TGTGCCAGCAGTGAAGGGGCCTCTGAGCAGTTCTTC
CASSEGASEQFF
>TRBJ2-1|.|TRBV30|.
TGTGCCTGGAGTACCCTAACCGGGAATGAGCAGTTCTTC
CAWSTLTGNEQFF
>TRBJ1-2|.|TRBV11-3|.
TGTGCCAGCAGCTTACGCGGAGAAGCTAACTATGGCTACACCTTC
CASSLRGEANYGYTF
>TRBJ2-7|TRBD1|TRBV10-3|.
TGTGCCATTAGTGACAGGGTCCCCTCCTACGAGCAGTACTTC
CAISDRVPSYEQYF
>TRBJ1-1|TRBD1|TRBV12-5|.
TGTGCTAGCGGGACAGGGTTAGCCACTGAAGCTTTCTTT
CASGTGLATEAFF
>TRBJ1-6|.|TRBV4-1|.
TGCGCCAGCAGACACGCGGGGCTCCTCCACTTT
CASRHAGLLHF
>TRBJ1-2|.|TRBV3-1/TRBV3-2|.
TGTGCCAGCAGCCAATCATCGACTGGGGGCTACACCTTC
CASSQSSTGGYTF
>TRBJ1-2|TRBD1|TRBV5-6|.
TGTGCCAGCAGCGAGGGGGCGCGGTATGGCTACACCTTC
CASSEGARYGYTF
>TRBJ1-3|TRBD1|TRBV12-5|.
TGTGCTAGTGTCCCGAGGGGGCAGGGGGCGCGTTTATTCTCTGGAAACACCATATATTTT
CASVPRGQGARLFSGNTIYF
>TRBJ2-7|.|TRBV5-1|.
TGCGCCAGCAGCTTGGGGGCCACAGGCGCCTACGAGCAGTACTTC
CASSLGATGAYEQYF
>TRBJ1-2|TRBD1|TRBV30|.
TGTGCCTGGAGTCCTGACAGGGTTGGAGGCTACACCTTC
CAWSPDRVGGYTF
>TRBJ2-5|TRBD2|TRBV2|few
TGTGCCACTGCGGGGGGGGCTCTGGAGACCCAGTACTTC
CATAGGALETQYF
>TRBJ2-2|.|TRBV28|.
TGTGCCAGCATGGCAGGGGATAACGGGGAGCTGTTTTTT
CASMAGDNGELFF
>TRBJ1-1|TRBD1|TRBV6-5|few
TGTGCCAGCAGCATCAACGACAGGGGGGAAGCTTTCTTT
CASSINDRGEAFF
>TRBJ2-1|TRBD1|TRBV7-9|.
TGTGCCAGCAGCATACCCCGGGACAGGTACAATGAGCAGTTCTTC
CASSIPRDRYNEQFF
>TRBJ2-5|TRBD2|TRBV11-2|.
TGTGCCAGCAGCTTAGATCGGCTAGCGGGCGTGGAGACCCAGTACTTC
CASSLDRLAGVETQYF
>TRBJ2-3|TRBD2|TRBV5-4|.
TGTGCCAGCAGCCCCAAGGGCTTAGCGGGGGGCCCACCCTCCACAGATACGCAGTATTTT
CASSPKGLAGGPPSTDTQYF
>TRBJ1-1|TRBD1|TRBV6-4|.
TGTGCCAGCAGTACAGGGGAAAACACTGAAGCTTTCTTT
CASSTGENTEAFF
>TRBJ1-6|TRBD1|TRBV6-4|few
TGTGCCAGCAGTGACTCGCAGGGGGGTTCACCCCTCCACTTT
CASSDSQGGSPLHF
>TRBJ1-2|.|TRBV20-1|.
TGCAGTGCCACTAAACCCTATGGCTACACCTTC
CSATKPYGYTF
>TRBJ1-1|.|TRBV10-3|once
TGTGCCATCAGTACCGGGACACAGAACACTGAAGCTTTCTTT
CAISTGTQNTEAFF
>TRBJ1-2|TRBD1|TRBV9|.
TGTGCCAGCAGCGGACAGGGTATCGGTGGCTACACCTTC
CASSGQGIGGYTF
>TRBJ2-3|TRBD1|TRBV27|.
TGTGCCAGCAGTTTTGCAGGGGGATTCACAGATACGCAGTATTTT
CASSFAGGFTDTQYF
>TRBJ2-2|TRBD1|TRBV4-3|.
TGCGCCAGCAGCCAAGATAGAGTGACAGGGATGACCGGGGAGCTGTTTTTT
CASSQDRVTGMTGELFF
>TRBJ2-4|TRBD1|TRBV7-3|once
TGTGCCAGCAGCTCCACAGGGGGCGCGAGCATTCAGTACTTC
CASSSTGGASIQYF
>TRBJ2-3|TRBD2|TRBV7-9|.
TGTGCCAGCAGCTGGTCGGGGGGGGATACGCAGTATTTT
CASSWSGGDTQYF
>TRBJ1-2|TRBD1|TRBV9|.
TGTGCCAGCAGCGTAGGGACAGGGATGAGCTATGGCTACACCTTC
CASSVGTGMSYGYTF
>TRBJ1-4|.|TRBV2|.
TGTGCCAGCAGTGATTGGTGGGACTTTCCCTTGGAAAAACTGTTTTTT
CASSDWWDFPLEKLFF
>TRBJ2-1|.|TRBV6-1|.
TGTGCCAGCAGTGAAGTCCAGGCCTACAATGAGCAGTTCTTC
CASSEVQAYNEQFF